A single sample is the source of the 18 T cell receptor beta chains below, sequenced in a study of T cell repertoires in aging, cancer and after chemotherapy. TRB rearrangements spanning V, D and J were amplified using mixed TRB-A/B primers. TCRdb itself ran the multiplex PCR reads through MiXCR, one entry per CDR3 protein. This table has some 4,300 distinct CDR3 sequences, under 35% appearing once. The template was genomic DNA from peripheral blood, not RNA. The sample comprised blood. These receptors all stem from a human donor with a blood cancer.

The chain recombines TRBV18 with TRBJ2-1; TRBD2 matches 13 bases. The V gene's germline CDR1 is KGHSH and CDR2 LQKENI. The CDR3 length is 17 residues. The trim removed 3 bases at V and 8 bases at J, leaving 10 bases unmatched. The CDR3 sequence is CASSPPTSGRAEDEQFF. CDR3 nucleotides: TGTGCCAGCTCACCTCCTACTAGCGGGAGGGCCGAAGATGAGCAGTTCTTC.

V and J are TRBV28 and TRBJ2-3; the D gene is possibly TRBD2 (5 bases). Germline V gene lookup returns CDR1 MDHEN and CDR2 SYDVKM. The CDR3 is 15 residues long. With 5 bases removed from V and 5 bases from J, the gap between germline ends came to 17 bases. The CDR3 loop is CASSTQRFWGDTQYF. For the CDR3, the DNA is TGTGCCAGCAGTACACAGCGGTTCTGGGGAGATACGCAGTATTTT.

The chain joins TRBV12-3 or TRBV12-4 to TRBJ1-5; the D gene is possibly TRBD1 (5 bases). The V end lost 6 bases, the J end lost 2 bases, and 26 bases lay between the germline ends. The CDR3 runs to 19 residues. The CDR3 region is CASSLTPPGPGFGNQPQHF. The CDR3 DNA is TGTGCCAGCAGCCTAACCCCCCCGGGACCCGGGTTCGGCAATCAGCCCCAGCATTTT.

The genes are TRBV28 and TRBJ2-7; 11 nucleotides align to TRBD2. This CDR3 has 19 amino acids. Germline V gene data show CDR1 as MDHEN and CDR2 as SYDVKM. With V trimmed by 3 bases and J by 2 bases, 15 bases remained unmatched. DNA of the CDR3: TGTGCCAGCAGTTTCCGACCGGGACTAGCGGCCCTGGCGGCCTACGAGCAGTACTTC. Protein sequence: CASSFRPGLAALAAYEQYF.

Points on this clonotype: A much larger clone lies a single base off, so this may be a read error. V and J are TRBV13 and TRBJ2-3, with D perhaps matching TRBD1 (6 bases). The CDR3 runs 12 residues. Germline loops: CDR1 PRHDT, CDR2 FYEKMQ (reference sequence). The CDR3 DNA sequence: TGTGCCGGCAGCTTAGGGGGAGATACGCAGTATTTT. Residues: CAGSLGGDTQYF.

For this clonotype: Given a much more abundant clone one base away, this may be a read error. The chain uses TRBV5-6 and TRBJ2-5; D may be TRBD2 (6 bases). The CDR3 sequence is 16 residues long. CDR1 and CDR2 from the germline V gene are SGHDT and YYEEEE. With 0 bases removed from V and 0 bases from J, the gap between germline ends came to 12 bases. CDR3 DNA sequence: TGTGCCAGCAGCTTGGTGATTAGCGGCGACCAAGAGACCCAGTACTTC. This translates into CASSLVISGDQETQYF.

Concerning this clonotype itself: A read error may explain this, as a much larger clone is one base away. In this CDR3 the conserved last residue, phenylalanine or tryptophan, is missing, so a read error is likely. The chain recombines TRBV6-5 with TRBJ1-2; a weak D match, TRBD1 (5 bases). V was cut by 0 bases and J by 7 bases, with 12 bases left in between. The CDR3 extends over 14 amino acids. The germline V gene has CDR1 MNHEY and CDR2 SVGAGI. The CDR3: CASSYSRTGGGYTL. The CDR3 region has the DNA TGTGCCAGCAGTTACTCGCGCACAGGTGGTGGCTACACCTTA.

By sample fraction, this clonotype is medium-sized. CDR3 loop: CASSEGVLGNTIYF. The CDR3 coding sequence is TGTGCCAGCAGTGAAGGGGTCCTCGGGAACACCATATATTTT. The chain employs TRBV6-1 and TRBJ1-3, with D uncertain. This CDR3 is 14 amino acids long. Trimming removed 1 base from V and 7 bases from J, with 11 bases in between. Germline V lookup: CDR1 MNHNS, CDR2 SASEGT.

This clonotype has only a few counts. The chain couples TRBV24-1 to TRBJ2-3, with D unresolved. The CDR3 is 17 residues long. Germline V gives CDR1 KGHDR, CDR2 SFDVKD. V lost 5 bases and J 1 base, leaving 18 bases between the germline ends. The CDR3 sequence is CATSVGMSVFGTDTQYF. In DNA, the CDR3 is TGTGCCACCAGTGTGGGGATGAGTGTATTTGGCACAGATACGCAGTATTTT.

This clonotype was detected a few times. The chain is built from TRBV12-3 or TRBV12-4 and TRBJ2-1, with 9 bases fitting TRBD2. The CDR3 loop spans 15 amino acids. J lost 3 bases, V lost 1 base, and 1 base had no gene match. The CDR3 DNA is TGTGCCAGCAGTTTAGAGACTAGCGGCTACAATGAGCAGTTCTTC. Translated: CASSLETSGYNEQFF.

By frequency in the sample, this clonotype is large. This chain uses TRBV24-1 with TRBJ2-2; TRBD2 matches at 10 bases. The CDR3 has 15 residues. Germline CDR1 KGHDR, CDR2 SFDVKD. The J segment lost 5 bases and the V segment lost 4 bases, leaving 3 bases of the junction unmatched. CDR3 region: CATSEASGRTGELFF. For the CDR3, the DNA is TGTGCCACCAGTGAGGCTAGCGGGAGAACCGGGGAGCTGTTTTTT.

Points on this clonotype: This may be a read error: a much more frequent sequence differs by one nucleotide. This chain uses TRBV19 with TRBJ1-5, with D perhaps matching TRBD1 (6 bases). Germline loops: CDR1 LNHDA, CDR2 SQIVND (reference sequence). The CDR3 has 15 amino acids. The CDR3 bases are TGTGCCAGTTGTATTCCCCGGACAGAGAATCAGCCCCAGCATTTT. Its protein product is CASCIPRTENQPQHF.

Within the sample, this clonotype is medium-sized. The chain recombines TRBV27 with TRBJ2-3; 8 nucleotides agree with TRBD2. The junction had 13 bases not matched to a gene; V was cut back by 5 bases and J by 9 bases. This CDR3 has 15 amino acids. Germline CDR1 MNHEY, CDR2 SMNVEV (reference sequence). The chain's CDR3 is CASSASGRALGTQYF. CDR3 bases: TGTGCCAGCAGTGCCAGCGGGAGAGCTTTAGGGACGCAGTATTTT.

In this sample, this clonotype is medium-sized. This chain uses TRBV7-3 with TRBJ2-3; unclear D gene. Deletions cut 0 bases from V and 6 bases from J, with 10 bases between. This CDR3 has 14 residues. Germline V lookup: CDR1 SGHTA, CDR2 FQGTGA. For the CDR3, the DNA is TGTGCCAGCAGCTTAACTAGCACTGGGGATACGCAGTATTTT. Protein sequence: CASSLTSTGDTQYF.

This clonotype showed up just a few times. The CDR3 DNA reads as TGTGCCAGCAGCCCGCCACCGGGACAGGGGAGCTCTGGGGCCAACGTCCTGACTTTC. Translated, it gives CASSPPPGQGSSGANVLTF. This chain links TRBV5-4 with TRBJ2-6; TRBD1 matches 10 bases. Germline assignment: CDR1 SGHNT and CDR2 YYREEE (reference sequence). The CDR3 is made up of 19 amino acids. Trimming took 4 bases from V and 0 from J; bases not matched to a gene: 10.

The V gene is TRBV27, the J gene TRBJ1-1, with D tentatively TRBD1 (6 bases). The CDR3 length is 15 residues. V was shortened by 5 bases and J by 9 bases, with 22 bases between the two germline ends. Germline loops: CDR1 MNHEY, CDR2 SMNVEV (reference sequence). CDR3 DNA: TGTGCCAGCAGTCTCTTTACGGGACACATCTTGAAAGCTTTCTTT. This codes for CASSLFTGHILKAFF.

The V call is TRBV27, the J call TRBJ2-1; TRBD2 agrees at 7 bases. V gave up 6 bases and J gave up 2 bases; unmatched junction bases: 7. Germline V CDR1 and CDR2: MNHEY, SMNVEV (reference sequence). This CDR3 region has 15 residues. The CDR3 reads CASRRGSRAYNEQFF. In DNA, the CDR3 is TGTGCCAGCAGGCGGGGGAGCAGAGCCTACAATGAGCAGTTCTTC.

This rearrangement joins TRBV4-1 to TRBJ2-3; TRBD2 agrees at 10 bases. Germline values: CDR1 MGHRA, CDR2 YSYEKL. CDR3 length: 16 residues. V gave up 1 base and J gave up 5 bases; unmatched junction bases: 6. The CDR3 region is CASSQVAGGLIDTQYF. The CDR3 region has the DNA TGCGCCAGCAGCCAAGTAGCGGGGGGACTAATAGATACGCAGTATTTT.